This TCR beta chain came from a study of blood T cell repertoires in COVID-19. At the level of the study: Sites across the United States, Italy and Spain contributed samples from acute and convalescent COVID-19. T cells, B-cell-depleted T cells, or PBMCs provided the cDNA or gDNA that served as material.

Authors' analysis steps: Amplification of reference gene primers was used by the study to estimate nucleated cell counts. Produced via immunoSEQ multiplex PCR; TCRdb's table is partial and in-frame only. D and trimming come from the DNA, and the V and J calls and clone size come from that table. The sample lists approximately 60,000 clones, roughly 77% occurring once. V dropped 1 base and J dropped 0 bases, with 9 bases sitting between them. The CDR3 is made up of 15 amino acids. CDR1 and CDR2 (germline): SGHTA, FQGNSA. The chain couples TRBV7-2 to TRBJ1-1; TRBD1 might be the D (5 bases). Sequenced: peripheral blood. The sequence was collected from an elderly man with acute or convalescent COVID-19. In nucleotides, the CDR3 is TGTGCCAGCAGCTTAGAGACAGTAATGAACACTGAAGCTTTCTTT. Translated, it gives CASSLETVMNTEAFF.